A single sample is the source of the 21 T cell receptor beta chains below, sequenced in a study of siplizumab effects on memory and regulatory T cells. The repertoire was sequenced with immunoSEQ multiplex PCR; TCRdb's copy has only in-frame clones and lacks some. The sample records approximately 84,000 clones, roughly 94% being singletons. What was sequenced was CD8+ T cells sorted from blood. These receptors were obtained from a human donor in good health.

The chain recombines TRBV4-1 with TRBJ1-5; the D is unclear. V was cut by 3 bases and J by 7 bases, with 13 bases left in between. Germline V gene lookup returns CDR1 MGHRA and CDR2 YSYEKL. This CDR3 spans 14 amino acids. The CDR3 here is CASSHGTLGQPQHF. The CDR3 nucleotides are TGCGCCAGCAGCCATGGAACCCTAGGACAGCCCCAGCATTTT.

J is TRBJ2-7 and V is TRBV19, with 9 bases fitting TRBD2. V lost 5 bases and J lost 4; bases outside the gene matches: 6. The CDR3 is 14 residues long. Germline assignment: CDR1 LNHDA and CDR2 SQIVND (reference sequence). The CDR3 region is CASSPAGGAYEQYF. The CDR3 bases are TGTGCCAGTAGTCCAGCGGGGGGCGCGTACGAGCAGTACTTC.

V usage is TRBV7-9 and J usage is TRBJ2-7; D remains unclear. Deletions cut 4 bases from V and 2 bases from J, with 18 bases between. The germline gives CDR1 SEHNR, CDR2 FQNEAQ (reference sequence). The CDR3 loop spans 16 amino acids. Written as DNA, the CDR3 is TGTGCCAGCAGCTCCCATGAGGACGGCAGCGCCTACGAGCAGTACTTC. It yields the protein CASSSHEDGSAYEQYF.

The chain carries TRBV19 and TRBJ2-3; 10 nucleotides line up with TRBD1. The junction had 6 bases not matched to a gene; V was cut back by 4 bases and J by 5 bases. This CDR3 spans 15 amino acids. Per the germline V gene, CDR1 is LNHDA and CDR2 is SQIVND (reference sequence). The DNA of the CDR3 is TGTGCCAGTAGTACCGGGACAGGGGAAGTAGATACGCAGTATTTT. This encodes CASSTGTGEVDTQYF.

The V call is TRBV10-3, the J call TRBJ2-2; D gene ambiguous. CDR3 length: 14 residues. Deletions cut 3 bases from V and 0 bases from J, with 5 bases between. The germline CDR1 and CDR2 sequences are ENHRY and SYGVKD. The CDR3 nucleotides are TGTGCCATCAGTGAAAGGCCGAACACCGGGGAGCTGTTTTTT. It encodes CAISERPNTGELFF.

This chain links TRBV7-9 with TRBJ2-6, with unresolved D. Germline CDR1 and CDR2: SEHNR and FQNEAQ (reference sequence). With 1 base removed from V and 2 bases from J, the gap between germline ends came to 6 bases. The CDR3 consists of 15 residues. CDR3 protein: CASSLVTPGANVLTF. For the CDR3, the DNA is TGTGCCAGCAGCTTAGTAACTCCTGGGGCCAACGTCCTGACTTTC.

This chain joins TRBV11-2 and TRBJ2-7; tentatively, D is TRBD2 (5 bases). CDR1 is SGHAT and CDR2 is FQNNGV in the germline V gene. V was shortened by 8 bases and J by 0 bases, with 11 bases between the two germline ends. The CDR3 spans 13 residues. DNA of the CDR3: TGTGCCAGCTCCGTTGGGAGCTCCTACGAGCAGTACTTC. This sequence encodes CASSVGSSYEQYF.

This chain links TRBV21-1 with TRBJ1-4. TRBV21-1 is annotated as a pseudogene. This CDR3 is 16 amino acids long. The CDR3 reads CASKAILLGVHGKLFF. The CDR3 nucleotides read TGTGCCAGCAAAGCAATACTCCTTGGGGTACATGGAAAACTGTTTTTT.

The genes are TRBV6-1 and TRBJ1-1; a possible D gene is TRBD1 (6 bases). CDR1 and CDR2 (germline): MNHNS, SASEGT. V was pared by 0 bases and J by 5 bases, with 10 bases between. CDR3 length equals 14 residues. The DNA for the CDR3 is TGTGCCAGCAGTGAAGCAAGGGGGGGAACTGAAGCTTTCTTT. Translated: CASSEARGGTEAFF.

The V call is TRBV6-1, the J call TRBJ2-7; 10 bases are shared with TRBD1. The CDR3 has 15 residues. CDR1 MNHNS and CDR2 SASEGT come from the germline V gene. V shed 6 bases and J 6 bases; nucleotides not matched to a gene: 11. The CDR3 DNA is TGTGCCAGCAGGACTAACCCGGACAGGGGGGTCGAGCAGTACTTC. Protein: CASRTNPDRGVEQYF.

The genes are TRBV5-1 and TRBJ1-2; TRBD1 matches 7 bases. V lost 2 bases to trimming and J lost 2 bases; unmatched junction nucleotides: 0. CDR1 SGHRS and CDR2 YFSETQ come from the germline V gene. This CDR3 is 13 amino acids long. The CDR3 spells CASSLQGNYGYTF. The CDR3, as DNA: TGCGCCAGCAGCTTACAGGGGAACTATGGCTACACCTTC. Full variable domain (rest looked up from reference TRBV5-1 and TRBJ1-2): KAGVTQTPRYLIKTRGQQVTLSCSPISGHRSVSWYQQTPGQGLQFLFEYFSETQRNKGNFPGRFSGRQFSNSRSEMNVSTLELGDSALYLCASSLQGNYGYTFGSGTRLTVV.

The chain combines TRBV9 with TRBJ2-7; 10 bases fit TRBD2. J gave up 5 bases and V 4 bases, and 15 bases lay outside the gene matches. Germline CDR1 reads SGDLS; CDR2 reads YYNGEE. This CDR3 spans 17 amino acids. CDR3 DNA sequence: TGTGCCAGCAGCCTCGGATCCCTAGCGGGAGCCGGTCACGAGCAGTACTTC. This translates into CASSLGSLAGAGHEQYF.

V and J are TRBV9 and TRBJ2-3; 8 nucleotides line up with TRBD2. The junction had 5 bases not matched to a gene; V was cut back by 1 base and J by 1 base. CDR1 is SGDLS, CDR2 YYNGEE, per germline. CDR3 size: 16 residues. CDR3 protein: CASSVLPGGGTDTQYF. CDR3 coding DNA: TGTGCCAGCAGCGTACTCCCGGGGGGGGGCACAGATACGCAGTATTTT.

The chain's CDR3 is CASSQSDTAYEQYF. DNA of the CDR3: TGTGCCAGCAGCCAATCCGACACCGCCTACGAGCAGTACTTC. The rearrangement joins TRBV11-2 to TRBJ2-7; D remains unclear. Trimming left V 5 bases short and J 2 bases short, with 13 bases between. Germline V gene sequence: CDR1 SGHAT, CDR2 FQNNGV. The CDR3 length is 14 residues.

The chain carries TRBV6-6 and TRBJ1-1, with D uncertain. This CDR3 is 12 amino acids long. Germline V lookup: CDR1 MNHNY, CDR2 SVGAGI (reference sequence). V was pared by 4 bases and J by 4 bases, with 7 bases between. CDR3 in DNA: TGTGCCAGCAGTTCCCGATCCACTGAAGCTTTCTTT. Its translation: CASSSRSTEAFF.

This chain connects TRBV9 to TRBJ1-1, with D possibly TRBD1 on 5 matching bases. Deletions cut 7 bases from V and 1 base from J, with 8 bases between. This CDR3 has 12 residues. The V gene's germline CDR1 is SGDLS and CDR2 YYNGEE. The CDR3 loop is CASAQGNTEAFF. The DNA for the CDR3 is TGTGCCAGCGCGCAGGGGAACACTGAAGCTTTCTTT.

The CDR3 sequence is CASSNKFDRPNNEKLFF. CDR3 nucleotide sequence: TGCGCCAGCAGCAACAAGTTCGACAGGCCAAATAATGAAAAACTGTTTTTT. The gene calls are TRBV5-1 and TRBJ1-4; weak D call: TRBD1 (6 bases). Trimming pared 4 bases from V and 4 bases from J, leaving 20 bases between. The germline CDR1 and CDR2 sequences are SGHRS and YFSETQ. The CDR3 is 17 amino acids.

This clone was found once. The genes are TRBV28 and TRBJ2-3; TRBD2 aligns across 9 bases. CDR3 length equals 18 residues. Germline lookup yields CDR1 MDHEN and CDR2 SYDVKM. V trimming: 4 bases; J trimming: 3 bases; junction bases outside the gene matches: 14. The chain's CDR3 is CASSSPPSVAGVTDTQYF. CDR3 DNA sequence: TGTGCCAGCAGTTCCCCCCCCTCCGTAGCGGGAGTTACAGATACGCAGTATTTT.

The chain carries TRBV5-1 and TRBJ1-1; D not resolved. Germline V gene data show CDR1 as SGHRS and CDR2 as YFSETQ. The CDR3 runs to 15 residues. The ends were cut back, 5 bases at V and 1 base at J, with 15 bases in the middle. The CDR3 region is CASSTSPQANTEAFF. The CDR3 DNA reads TGCGCCAGCAGTACATCGCCCCAAGCGAACACTGAAGCTTTCTTT.

The V and J genes are TRBV27 and TRBJ1-2; D is unclear. Germline lookup yields CDR1 MNHEY and CDR2 SMNVEV (reference sequence). Trimming stripped 4 bases from V and 5 bases from J, with 17 bases between. This CDR3 spans 15 amino acids. DNA of the CDR3: TGTGCCAGCAGTTCCACCCTGTACAGAGAATATGGCTACACCTTC. Residues: CASSSTLYREYGYTF.

This rearrangement joins TRBV7-2 to TRBJ1-4, with 8 bases fitting TRBD1. The CDR3 consists of 13 residues. Germline V gene sequence: CDR1 SGHTA, CDR2 FQGNSA. The V segment lost 2 bases and the J segment 8 bases; nucleotides outside the gene matches: 1. CDR3 region: CASSLTGGEKLFF. DNA for the CDR3: TGTGCCAGCAGCTTAACAGGGGGAGAAAAACTGTTTTTT.